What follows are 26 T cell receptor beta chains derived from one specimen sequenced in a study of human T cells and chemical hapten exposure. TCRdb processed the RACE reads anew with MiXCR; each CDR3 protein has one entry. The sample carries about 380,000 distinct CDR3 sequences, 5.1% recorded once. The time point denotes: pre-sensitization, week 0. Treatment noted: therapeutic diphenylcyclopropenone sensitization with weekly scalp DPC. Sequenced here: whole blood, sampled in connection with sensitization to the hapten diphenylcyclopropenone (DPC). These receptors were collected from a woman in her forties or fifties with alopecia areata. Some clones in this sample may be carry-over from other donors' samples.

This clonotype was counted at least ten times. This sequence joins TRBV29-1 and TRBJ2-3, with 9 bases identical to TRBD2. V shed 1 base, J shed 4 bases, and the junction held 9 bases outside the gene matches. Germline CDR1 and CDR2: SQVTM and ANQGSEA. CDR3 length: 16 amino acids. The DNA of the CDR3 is TGCAGCGTTGAAGGTCAAGCGGGGGGTGGTGCAGATACGCAGTATTTT. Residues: CSVEGQAGGGADTQYF.

The CDR3 nucleotides are TGTGCCAGCAGGGAAGGAGGGGGCAATGAGCAGTTCTTC. It specifies CASREGGGNEQFF. The V and J genes are TRBV6-5 and TRBJ2-1; D may be TRBD1 or TRBD2 (6 bases each). V was cut by 6 bases and J by 6 bases, with 12 bases left in between. This CDR3 comprises 13 residues. Per germline, CDR1 MNHEY and CDR2 SVGAGI.

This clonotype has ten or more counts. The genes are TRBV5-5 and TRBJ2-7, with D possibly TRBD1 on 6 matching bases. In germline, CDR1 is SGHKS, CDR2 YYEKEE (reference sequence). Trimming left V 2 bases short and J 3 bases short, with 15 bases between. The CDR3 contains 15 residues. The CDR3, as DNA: TGTGCCAGCAGCTTACAGGGATCGAGGGTCTACGAGCAGTACTTC. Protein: CASSLQGSRVYEQYF.

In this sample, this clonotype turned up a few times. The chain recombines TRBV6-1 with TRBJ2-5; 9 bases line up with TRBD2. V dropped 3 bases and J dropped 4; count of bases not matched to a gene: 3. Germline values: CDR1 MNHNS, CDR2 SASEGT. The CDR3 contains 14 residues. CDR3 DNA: TGTGCCAGCAGTGAGGGACTAGCTCGAGAGACCCAGTACTTC. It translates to CASSEGLARETQYF.

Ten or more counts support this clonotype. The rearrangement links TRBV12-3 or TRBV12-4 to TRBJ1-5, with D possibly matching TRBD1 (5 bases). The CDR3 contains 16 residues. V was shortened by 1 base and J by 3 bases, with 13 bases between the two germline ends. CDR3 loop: CASSLGEGVINQPQHF. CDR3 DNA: TGTGCCAGCAGTTTAGGGGAAGGGGTAATCAATCAGCCCCAGCATTTT.

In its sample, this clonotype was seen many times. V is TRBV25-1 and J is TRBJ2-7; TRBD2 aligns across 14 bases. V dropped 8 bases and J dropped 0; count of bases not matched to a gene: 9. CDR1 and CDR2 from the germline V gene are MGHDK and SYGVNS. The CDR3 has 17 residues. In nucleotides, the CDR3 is TGTGCCAGCGCCCGGACTAGCGGGGGGCCGAGCTCCTACGAGCAGTACTTC. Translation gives CASARTSGGPSSYEQYF.

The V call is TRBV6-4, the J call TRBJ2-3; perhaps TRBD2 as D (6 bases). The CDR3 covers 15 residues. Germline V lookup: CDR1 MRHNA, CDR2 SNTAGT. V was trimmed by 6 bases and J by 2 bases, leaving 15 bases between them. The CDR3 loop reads CASSPGLSFTDTQYF. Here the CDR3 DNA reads TGTGCCAGCAGCCCGGGACTCTCCTTCACAGATACGCAGTATTTT.

DNA for the CDR3: TGTGCCAGCAGTTTATGGAGGGGCTCGGGGGGCGCCGGGGAGCTGTTTTTT. This sequence encodes CASSLWRGSGGAGELFF. The V gene is TRBV28, the J gene TRBJ2-2; D may be TRBD2 (7 bases). Germline-derived CDR1 and CDR2 are MDHEN and SYDVKM. This CDR3 comprises 17 residues. V lost 0 bases, J lost 6 bases, and 17 bases lay in between. Together with reference TRBV28 and TRBJ2-2, the CDR3 gives the full variable domain: DVKVTQSSRYLVKRTGEKVFLECVQDMDHENMFWYRQDPGLGLRLIYFSYDVKMKEKGDIPEGYSVSREKKERFSLILESASTNQTSMYLCASSLWRGSGGAGELFFGEGSRLTVL.

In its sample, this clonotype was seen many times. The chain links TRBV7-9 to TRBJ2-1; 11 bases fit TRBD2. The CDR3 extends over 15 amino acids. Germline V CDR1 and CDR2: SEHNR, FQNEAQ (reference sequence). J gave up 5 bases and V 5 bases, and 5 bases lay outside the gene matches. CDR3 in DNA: TGTGCCAGCAGCGCTAGCGGGGGGCCGAACAATGAGCAGTTCTTC. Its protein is CASSASGGPNNEQFF.

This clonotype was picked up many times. CDR3 DNA: TGCGCCAGCAGCTTCGGACTAGCGGGGGGGCAAGGCACAGATACGCAGTATTTT. This sequence encodes CASSFGLAGGQGTDTQYF. The chain employs TRBV5-1 and TRBJ2-3; 15 nucleotides match TRBD2. CDR1 is SGHRS, CDR2 YFSETQ, per germline. The CDR3 loop spans 18 amino acids. V lost 2 bases to trimming and J lost 1 base; unmatched junction nucleotides: 5.

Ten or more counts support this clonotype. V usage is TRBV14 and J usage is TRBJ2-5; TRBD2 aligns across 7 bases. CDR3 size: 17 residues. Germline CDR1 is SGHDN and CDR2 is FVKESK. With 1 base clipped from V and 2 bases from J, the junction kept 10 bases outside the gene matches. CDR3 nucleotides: TGTGCCAGCAGCCAAGCCCGCTCCCCTAGCGGACAAGAGACCCAGTACTTC. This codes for CASSQARSPSGQETQYF.

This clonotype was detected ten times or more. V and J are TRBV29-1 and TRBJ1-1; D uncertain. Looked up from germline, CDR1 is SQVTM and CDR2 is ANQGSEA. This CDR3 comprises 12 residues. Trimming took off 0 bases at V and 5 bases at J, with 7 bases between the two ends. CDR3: CSVEDLETEAFF. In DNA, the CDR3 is TGCAGCGTTGAAGATCTAGAGACTGAAGCTTTCTTT. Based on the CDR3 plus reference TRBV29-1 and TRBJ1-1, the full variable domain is SAVISQKPSRDICQRGTSLTIQCQVDSQVTMMFWYRQQPGQSLTLIATANQGSEATYESGFVIDKFPISRPNLTFSTLTVSNMSPEDSSIYLCSVEDLETEAFFGQGTRLTVV.

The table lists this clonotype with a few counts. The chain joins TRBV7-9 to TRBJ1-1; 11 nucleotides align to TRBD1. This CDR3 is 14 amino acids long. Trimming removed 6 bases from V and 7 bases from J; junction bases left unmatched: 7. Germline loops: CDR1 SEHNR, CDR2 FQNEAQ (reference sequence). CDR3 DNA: TGTGCCAGCAGGTCAGGACAGGGGGCAGGTGAAGCTTTCTTT. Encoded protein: CASRSGQGAGEAFF.

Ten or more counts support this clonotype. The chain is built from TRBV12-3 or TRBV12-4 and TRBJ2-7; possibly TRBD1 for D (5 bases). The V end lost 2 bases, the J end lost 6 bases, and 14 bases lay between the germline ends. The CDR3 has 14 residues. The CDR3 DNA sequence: TGTGCCAGCAGTTTAATCGTGTTGGGGCCCGAGCAGTACTTC. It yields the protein CASSLIVLGPEQYF.

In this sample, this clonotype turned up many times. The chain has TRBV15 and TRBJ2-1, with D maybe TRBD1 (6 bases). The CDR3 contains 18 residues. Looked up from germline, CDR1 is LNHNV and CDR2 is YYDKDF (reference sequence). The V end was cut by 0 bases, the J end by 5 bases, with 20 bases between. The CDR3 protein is CATSRDASLTGRNNEQFF. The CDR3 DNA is TGTGCCACCAGCAGAGATGCCTCATTGACAGGAAGGAACAATGAGCAGTTCTTC.

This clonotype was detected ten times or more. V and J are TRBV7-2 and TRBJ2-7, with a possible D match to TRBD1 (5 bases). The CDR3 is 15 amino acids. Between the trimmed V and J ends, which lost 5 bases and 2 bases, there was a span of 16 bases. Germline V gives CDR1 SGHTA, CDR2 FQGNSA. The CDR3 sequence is CASSPAPGQPYEQYF. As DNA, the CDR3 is TGTGCCAGCAGCCCAGCTCCAGGGCAGCCCTACGAGCAGTACTTC.

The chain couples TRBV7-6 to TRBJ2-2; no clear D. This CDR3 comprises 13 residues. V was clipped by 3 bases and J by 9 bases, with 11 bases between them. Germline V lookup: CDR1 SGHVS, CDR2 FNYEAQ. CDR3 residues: CASSLDPTRELFF. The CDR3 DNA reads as TGTGCCAGCAGCTTGGACCCGACGAGGGAGCTGTTTTTT. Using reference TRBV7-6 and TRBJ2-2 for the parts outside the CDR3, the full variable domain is GAGVSQSPRYKVTKRGQDVALRCDPISGHVSLYWYRQALGQGPEFLTYFNYEAQQDKSGLPNDRFSAERPEGSISTLTIQRTEQRDSAMYRCASSLDPTRELFFGEGSRLTVL.

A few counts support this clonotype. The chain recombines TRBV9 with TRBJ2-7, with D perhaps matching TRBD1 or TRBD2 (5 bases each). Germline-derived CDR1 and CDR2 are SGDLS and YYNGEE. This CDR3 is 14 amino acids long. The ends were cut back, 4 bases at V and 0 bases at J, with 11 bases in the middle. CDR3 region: CASSHRDGSYEQYF. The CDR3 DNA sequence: TGTGCCAGCAGCCACCGGGACGGCTCCTACGAGCAGTACTTC.

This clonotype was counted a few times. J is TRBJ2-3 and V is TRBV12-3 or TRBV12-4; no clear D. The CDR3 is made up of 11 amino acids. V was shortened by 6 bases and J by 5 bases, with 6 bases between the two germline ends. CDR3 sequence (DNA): TGTGCCAGCAGATCCCAAGATACGCAGTATTTT. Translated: CASRSQDTQYF.

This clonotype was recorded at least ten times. CDR3 amino acids: CASRPSGRSTDTQYF. The CDR3 DNA is TGTGCCAGCAGGCCCTCGGGCCGAAGCACAGATACGCAGTATTTT. This chain connects TRBV14 to TRBJ2-3; D remains ambiguous. With 6 bases removed from V and 0 bases from J, the gap between germline ends came to 13 bases. The germline V gene has CDR1 SGHDN and CDR2 FVKESK. The CDR3 length is 15 residues.

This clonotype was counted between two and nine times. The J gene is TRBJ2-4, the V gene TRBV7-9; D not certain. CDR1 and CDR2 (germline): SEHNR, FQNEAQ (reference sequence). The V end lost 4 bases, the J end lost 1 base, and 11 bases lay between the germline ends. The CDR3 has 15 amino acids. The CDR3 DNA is TGTGCCAGCAGCTCGCGCCAGGAGGCCAAAAACATTCAGTACTTC. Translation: CASSSRQEAKNIQYF.

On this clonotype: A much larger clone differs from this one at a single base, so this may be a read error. CDR3 nucleotides: TGTGCCAGCAGTGGGGTGAACACTGAAGCTTTCTTT. Its protein is CASSGVNTEAFF. The chain recombines TRBV2 with TRBJ1-1; no firm D call. The V gene lost 4 bases and the J gene lost 0 bases, with 3 bases spanning the gap. The CDR3 runs to 12 residues. Germline-derived CDR1 and CDR2 are SNHLY and FYNNEI. Based on the CDR3 plus reference TRBV2 and TRBJ1-1, the full variable domain is EPEVTQTPSHQVTQMGQEVILRCVPISNHLYFYWYRQILGQKVEFLVSFYNNEISEKSEIFDDQFSVERPDGSNFTLKIRSTKLEDSAMYFCASSGVNTEAFFGQGTRLTVV.

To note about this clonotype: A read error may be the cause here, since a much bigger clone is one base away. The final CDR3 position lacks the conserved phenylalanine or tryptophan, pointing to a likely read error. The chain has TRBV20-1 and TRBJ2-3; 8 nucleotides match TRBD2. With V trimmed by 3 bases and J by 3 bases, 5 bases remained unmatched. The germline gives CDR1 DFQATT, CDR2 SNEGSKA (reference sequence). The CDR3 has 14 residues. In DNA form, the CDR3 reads TGCAGTGCTAGCCGCGGGAGGCCGACAGATACGCAGTATCTT. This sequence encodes CSASRGRPTDTQYL.

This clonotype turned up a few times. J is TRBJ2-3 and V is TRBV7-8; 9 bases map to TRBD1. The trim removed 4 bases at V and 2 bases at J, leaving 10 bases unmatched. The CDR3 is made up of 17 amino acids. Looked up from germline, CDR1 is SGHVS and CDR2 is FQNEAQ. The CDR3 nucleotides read TGTGCCAGCAGCTCCCCGGACAGGGGACCGTTCACAGATACGCAGTATTTT. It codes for CASSSPDRGPFTDTQYF.

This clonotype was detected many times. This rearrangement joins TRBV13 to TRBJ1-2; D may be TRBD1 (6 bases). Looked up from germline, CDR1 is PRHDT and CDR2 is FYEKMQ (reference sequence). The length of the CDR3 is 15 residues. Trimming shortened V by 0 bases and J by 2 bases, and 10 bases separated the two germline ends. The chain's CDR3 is CASSLGRGPNYGYTF. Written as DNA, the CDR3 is TGTGCCAGCAGCTTAGGCAGGGGTCCCAACTATGGCTACACCTTC.

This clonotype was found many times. The CDR3 here is CASSPPGLQETQYF. CDR3 DNA: TGTGCCAGCAGTCCTCCGGGCCTACAAGAGACCCAGTACTTC. The V and J genes are TRBV27 and TRBJ2-5; D remains unclear. The CDR3 extends over 14 amino acids. Trimming pared 5 bases from V and 2 bases from J, leaving 12 bases between. The germline V gene has CDR1 MNHEY and CDR2 SMNVEV (reference sequence).